The next 9 T cell receptor beta chains were all read from a single sample in a study. TCRdb called the 5' RACE reads again in MiXCR, with one record for every CDR3 protein. The table shows about 62,000 distinct CDR3 sequences, with 25% to 35% occurring only once. Source material: tumor-infiltrating naive CD4+ T cells sorted from the breast tumor. Subset meaning: naive CD4+ T cells, CD4+CD45RA+CD25-. Receptors originate from a female donor with breast cancer.

This clonotype has a count of ten or more. The chain links TRBV5-1 to TRBJ2-5; D may be TRBD1 or TRBD2 (5 bases each). Germline V gives CDR1 SGHRS, CDR2 YFSETQ. V was cut by 0 bases and J by 1 base, with 10 bases left in between. The CDR3 is 15 residues long. CDR3 sequence: CASSLDGGSQETQYF. In DNA form, the CDR3 reads TGCGCCAGCAGCTTGGATGGGGGAAGCCAAGAGACCCAGTACTTC.

Note on this clonotype: A read error may explain this, as a much larger clone is one base away. V gene TRBV20-1 combines with J gene TRBJ1-1; D gene ambiguous. The V gene's germline CDR1 is DFQATT and CDR2 SNEGSKA (reference sequence). The CDR3 totals 12 residues. Here the CDR3 reads CNALVGNTEAFF. The CDR3 nucleotides read TGCAATGCCCTTGTCGGGAACACTGAAGCTTTCTTT.

This clonotype was seen at least ten times. V is TRBV5-1 and J is TRBJ2-2; D is ambiguous. V lost 2 bases to trimming and J lost 0 bases, with 8 bases between them. Germline V gene data show CDR1 as SGHRS and CDR2 as YFSETQ. The CDR3 covers 15 residues. The CDR3 reads CASSFGRPNTGELFF. The CDR3 nucleotides are TGCGCCAGCAGCTTCGGAAGGCCGAACACCGGGGAGCTGTTTTTT.

The rearrangement links TRBV6-2 or TRBV6-3 to TRBJ2-7; 9 bases agree with TRBD1. Germline loops: CDR1 MNHEY, CDR2 SVGEGT. This CDR3 spans 13 amino acids. The junction had 7 bases not matched to a gene; V was cut back by 6 bases and J by 7 bases. CDR3: CASRRDRVEEQYF. DNA for the CDR3: TGTGCCAGCAGACGGGACAGGGTGGAGGAGCAGTACTTC.

Many counts were recorded for this clonotype. The V and J genes are TRBV5-1 and TRBJ1-1, with unresolved D. Trimming left V 0 bases short and J 0 bases short, with 9 bases between. CDR3 size: 15 residues. CDR1 SGHRS and CDR2 YFSETQ come from the germline V gene. The CDR3 reads CASSLVSGLNTEAFF. CDR3 DNA: TGCGCCAGCAGCTTGGTATCGGGATTGAACACTGAAGCTTTCTTT.

This clonotype was detected ten times or more. This rearrangement joins TRBV6-2 or TRBV6-3 to TRBJ2-1, with 7 bases matching TRBD2. Germline V CDR1 and CDR2: MNHEY, SVGEGT. The length of the CDR3 is 17 residues. J was trimmed by 2 bases and V by 6 bases; bases with no gene match: 13. The CDR3 bases are TGTGCCAGCAGCCTCGTGGGCGGGAGAGAACCCTACAATGAGCAGTTCTTC. Its protein product is CASSLVGGREPYNEQFF.

This clonotype has only a few counts. The J gene is TRBJ2-7, the V gene TRBV29-1; tentative D call: TRBD1 (7 bases). Germline V gene sequence: CDR1 SQVTM, CDR2 ANQGSEA. The CDR3 runs to 16 residues. Trimming removed 3 bases at V and 5 bases at J, with 23 bases between. The CDR3 loop reads CSVELPRTGEVDEQYF. In DNA form, the CDR3 reads TGCAGCGTTGAGCTCCCCAGAACAGGGGAGGTCGACGAGCAGTACTTC.

There are many counts of this clonotype. The rearrangement uses TRBV6-5 and TRBJ1-6; 9 bases are a match to TRBD1. Germline V gene data show CDR1 as MNHEY and CDR2 as SVGAGI. Trimming took 6 bases from V and 10 from J; bases not matched to a gene: 10. The CDR3 is made up of 15 amino acids. The CDR3 nucleotides read TGTGCCAGCAGACCTCCGGGACAGGGAGGCTCACCCCTCCACTTT. As protein: CASRPPGQGGSPLHF.

This clonotype was recorded a few times. V gene TRBV6-5 combines with J gene TRBJ2-7; TRBD2 aligns across 7 bases. Germline values: CDR1 MNHEY, CDR2 SVGAGI. The CDR3 totals 14 residues. J lost 4 bases, V lost 7 bases, and 10 bases had no gene match. The CDR3: CASTEQGGSYEQYF. The DNA for the CDR3 is TGTGCCAGCACTGAGCAGGGCGGGAGTTACGAGCAGTACTTC.